This T cell receptor (beta chain) was recorded in a study of vaccination and CD4 T cells after COVID-19. Treatment described: 10-day PBMC culture with coronavirus spike peptide pools or control peptides (ViraFEST assay). With the Oncomine TCR Beta short-read assay, DNA from cultured CD4+ T cells was sequenced. TCRdb redid the calling of the PCR reads with MiXCR, one entry per CDR3 protein. The sample contains some 9,000 distinct CDR3 sequences, about three quarters of which appear only once. This clonotype has just a few counts. Antigen unknown. The CDR3 contains 13 residues. V lost 5 bases to trimming and J lost 0 bases, with 8 bases between them. Germline CDR1 reads SGHTA; CDR2 reads FQGNSA.

The origin of this receptor is a human donor who had recovered from COVID-19. The V gene is TRBV7-2, the J gene TRBJ2-7; D gene ambiguous. Sequencing used CD4+ T cells from blood, cultured in vitro. This chain's CDR3 is CASSISGSYEQYF. The CDR3 DNA follows: TGTGCCAGCAGCATCAGTGGCTCCTACGAGCAGTACTTC.